These 11 T cell receptor beta chains were sequenced from one sample in a study of HIV-infected patients and healthy controls. No cell fractionation was done, so the repertoire covers all unsorted peripheral blood T cells. cDNA was made from roughly 470 ng RNA using alpha and beta constant primers. Using multiplexing indices, alpha and beta chain libraries were generated apart by chain-specific third strand synthesis. MiXCR, run by TCRdb on the 5' RACE reads, gives a single entry per CDR3 protein. This sample has roughly 10,000 distinct CDR3 sequences, with 6.5% to 9% found just once. Sequenced input: blood. Receptors were obtained from an adult in good health.

Within the sample, this clonotype is medium-sized. CDR3 protein: CATSSPDGGDYAGTQYF. The CDR3 DNA is TGTGCCACCAGTTCACCCGACGGAGGGGATTATGCGGGTACGCAGTATTTT. This chain uses TRBV24-1 with TRBJ2-3, with a weak D call TRBD2 (6 bases). Germline values: CDR1 KGHDR, CDR2 SFDVKD. The CDR3 is 17 residues long. Trimming took off 6 bases at V and 8 bases at J, with 26 bases between the two ends.

This clonotype was picked up a small number of times. The rearrangement joins TRBV20-1 to TRBJ2-1; 9 bases are a match to TRBD2. This CDR3 spans 17 amino acids. Per the germline V gene, CDR1 is DFQATT and CDR2 is SNEGSKA (reference sequence). Trimming at V came to 0 bases and at J to 5 bases, leaving 11 bases not matched to a gene. The CDR3 is CSAREARSGSRNNEQFF. As DNA, the CDR3 is TGCAGTGCTAGAGAGGCCCGTAGCGGGAGTCGGAACAATGAGCAGTTCTTC.

V gene TRBV2 combines with J gene TRBJ1-1; the D gene is possibly TRBD1 (5 bases). The CDR3 spans 12 residues. V lost 4 bases and J lost 6, with 9 bases in between. Germline lookup yields CDR1 SNHLY and CDR2 FYNNEI. CDR3 nucleotide sequence: TGTGCCAGCAGTGGGCCAGGGCCTGAAGCTTTCTTT. Translated: CASSGPGPEAFF.

The chain combines TRBV18 with TRBJ2-3, with 8 bases lining up with TRBD2. J gave up 10 bases and V 2 bases, and 5 bases lay outside the gene matches. Germline CDR1 and CDR2: KGHSH and LQKENI. The CDR3 spans 13 residues. CDR3 nucleotides: TGTGCCAGCTCACCAAACGGACTAGCTCCGCAGTATTTT. Protein sequence: CASSPNGLAPQYF.

This clonotype was recorded a few times. The chain couples TRBV20-1 to TRBJ2-7; D uncertain. The V gene's germline CDR1 is DFQATT and CDR2 SNEGSKA (reference sequence). Trimming cost V 5 bases and J 2 bases, with 16 bases left between them. The CDR3 contains 14 residues. DNA of the CDR3: TGCAGTGCTGAATTACCGGGCGGTACCTACGAGCAGTACTTC. It translates to CSAELPGGTYEQYF.

A few counts support this clonotype. The V call is TRBV19, the J call TRBJ1-5; unclear D gene. The CDR3 sequence is 14 residues long. Trimming removed 6 bases from V and 3 bases from J, with 12 bases in between. Germline V gene lookup returns CDR1 LNHDA and CDR2 SQIVND (reference sequence). DNA of the CDR3: TGTGCCAGTAGGGTCGGGGTATTCAATCAGCCCCAGCATTTT. Translating gives CASRVGVFNQPQHF.

By proportion, this clonotype is medium-sized (0.01 to 0.1%). The chain joins TRBV2 to TRBJ2-3; TRBD1 aligns across 8 bases. CDR1 and CDR2 from the germline V gene are SNHLY and FYNNEI. This CDR3 comprises 13 residues. V lost 11 bases, J lost 3 bases, and 7 bases stayed unmatched. The DNA for the CDR3 is TGTGCCGGCAACAGGGGGACAACAGATACGCAGTATTTT. It is translated as CAGNRGTTDTQYF.

The chain uses TRBV11-2 and TRBJ1-1; the D gene is possibly TRBD1 (5 bases). Between the trimmed V and J ends, which lost 6 bases and 0 bases, there was a span of 11 bases. Germline-derived CDR1 and CDR2 are SGHAT and FQNNGV. This CDR3 spans 14 amino acids. The CDR3 sequence is CASSPPGMNTEAFF. In nucleotides, the CDR3 is TGTGCCAGCAGTCCCCCAGGGATGAACACTGAAGCTTTCTTT. Combining the CDR3 with reference TRBV11-2 and TRBJ1-1 gives the whole variable domain EAGVAQSPRYKIIEKRQSVAFWCNPISGHATLYWYQQILGQGPKLLIQFQNNGVVDDSQLPKDRFSAERLKGVDSTLKIQPAKLEDSAVYLCASSPPGMNTEAFFGQGTRLTVV.

The table lists this clonotype with a few counts. V is TRBV19 and J is TRBJ2-1, with 7 bases fitting TRBD1. The CDR3 consists of 16 residues. Germline V CDR1 and CDR2: LNHDA, SQIVND (reference sequence). Trimming at V came to 5 bases and at J to 2 bases, leaving 9 bases not matched to a gene. The CDR3 region is CASSPTDRSTYNEQFF. Written as DNA, the CDR3 is TGTGCCAGTAGTCCCACGGACAGGTCAACCTACAATGAGCAGTTCTTC.

This clonotype showed up just a few times. This chain uses TRBV11-2 with TRBJ1-2; D not certain. The CDR3 sequence is 15 residues long. Germline-derived CDR1 and CDR2 are SGHAT and FQNNGV. The V end was cut by 5 bases, the J end by 0 bases, with 13 bases between. DNA for the CDR3: TGTGCCAGCAGCCGTGACACCTTCGCTAACTATGGCTACACCTTC. This encodes CASSRDTFANYGYTF.

This clonotype was recorded many times. The CDR3 DNA sequence: TGTGCCAGCAGCTTAGATCCCCCGGGGCAGGTAGTAAGCAATCAGCCCCAGCATTTT. The encoded protein is CASSLDPPGQVVSNQPQHF. The J gene is TRBJ1-5, the V gene TRBV7-2, with D perhaps TRBD1 (5 bases). The CDR3 spans 19 residues. V was cut by 1 base and J by 1 base, with 20 bases left in between. Germline V gene sequence: CDR1 SGHTA, CDR2 FQGNSA.